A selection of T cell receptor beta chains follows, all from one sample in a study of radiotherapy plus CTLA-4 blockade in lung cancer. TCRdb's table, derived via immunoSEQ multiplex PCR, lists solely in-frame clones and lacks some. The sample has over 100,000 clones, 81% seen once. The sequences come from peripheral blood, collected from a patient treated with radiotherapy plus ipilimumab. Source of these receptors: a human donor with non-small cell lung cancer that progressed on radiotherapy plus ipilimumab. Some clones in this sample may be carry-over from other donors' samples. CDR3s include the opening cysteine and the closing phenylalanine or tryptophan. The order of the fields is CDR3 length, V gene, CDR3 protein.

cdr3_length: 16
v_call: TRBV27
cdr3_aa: CASSLLPFGTGNEQFF

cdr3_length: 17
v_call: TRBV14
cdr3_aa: CASSQLQGIGITGELFF

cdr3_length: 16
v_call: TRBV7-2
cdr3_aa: CASSLRPGATNEKLFF

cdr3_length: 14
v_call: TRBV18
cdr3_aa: CASSQGQGRAEAFF

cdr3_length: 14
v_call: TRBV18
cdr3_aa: CASSPPGQNYEQYF

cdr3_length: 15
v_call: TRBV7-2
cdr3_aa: CASSRGLAGNYEQYF

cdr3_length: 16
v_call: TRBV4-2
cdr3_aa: CASSGRSRQATDTQYF

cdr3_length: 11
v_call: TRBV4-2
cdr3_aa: CASSQGQGRTF

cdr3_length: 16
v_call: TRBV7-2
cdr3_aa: CASSERPREGGQPQHF

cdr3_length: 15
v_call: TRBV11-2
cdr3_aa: CASSFQGSANQPQHF

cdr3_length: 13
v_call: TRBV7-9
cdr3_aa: CASSFNDNSPLHF

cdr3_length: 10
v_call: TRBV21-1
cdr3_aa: CASSNGGYTF

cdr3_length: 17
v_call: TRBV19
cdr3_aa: CASSKTPSVELNEKLFF

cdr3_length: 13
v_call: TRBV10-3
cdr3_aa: CAISQAGSSPLHF

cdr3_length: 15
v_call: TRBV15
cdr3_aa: CATSNNRGPYNEQFF

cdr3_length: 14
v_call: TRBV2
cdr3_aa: CASLRWGGAQPQHF

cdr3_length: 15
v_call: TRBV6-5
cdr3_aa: CASSYERGGANEQFF

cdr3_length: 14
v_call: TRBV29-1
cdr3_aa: CSVAKLGMRSEQYF

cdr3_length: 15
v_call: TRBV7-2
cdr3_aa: CASSLARSGGGEQYF

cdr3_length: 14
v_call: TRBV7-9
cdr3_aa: CASSRGTGVFGYTF

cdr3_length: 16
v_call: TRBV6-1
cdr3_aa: CASSVTGGYSNQPQHF

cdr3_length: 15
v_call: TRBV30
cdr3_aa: CAWSGFGGFRRGYTF

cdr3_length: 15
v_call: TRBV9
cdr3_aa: CASSANRGRTGELFF

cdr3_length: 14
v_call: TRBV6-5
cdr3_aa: CASSPRGRIYGYTF

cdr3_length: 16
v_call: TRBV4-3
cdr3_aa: CASSQDRRSTNEKLFF

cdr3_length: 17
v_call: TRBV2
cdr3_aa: CASSTGTGGVMVYEQYF

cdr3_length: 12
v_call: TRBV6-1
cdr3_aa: CASSVLWETQYF

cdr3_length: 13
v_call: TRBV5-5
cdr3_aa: CASSRDFLYEQYF

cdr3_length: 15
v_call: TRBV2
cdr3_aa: CASSLAGGYTDTQYF

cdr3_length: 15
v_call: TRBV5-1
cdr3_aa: CASTRSGGRADTQYF

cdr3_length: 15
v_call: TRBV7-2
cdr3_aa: CASSSWTGPAQPQHF

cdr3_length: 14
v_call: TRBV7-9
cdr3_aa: CASSLKQYQETQYF